These T cell receptor beta chains were read from a single sample in a study of blood T cell repertoires in COVID-19. The data were produced by immunoSEQ multiplex PCR, yet TCRdb's version contains in-frame clones alone and is incomplete. The table includes 25,000 to 35,000 clones, about three quarters detected once. The sequencing input was peripheral blood. The receptors were gathered from a woman between 65 and 79 years old with active or convalescent COVID-19. Both conserved end residues are part of each CDR3. D genes are given only for firm matches. The size field is filled for only some rows; it gives once, few, many or a size class.

d_gene: TRBD1; j_gene: TRBJ2-3; v_gene: TRBV29-1; abundance: few; CDR3nt: TGCAGCGGGGAAGGGGGCGGGCCTGACTGGGATACGCAGTATTTT; CDR3aa: CSGEGGGPDWDTQYF
d_gene: TRBD1; j_gene: TRBJ1-5; v_gene: TRBV30; abundance: .; CDR3nt: TGTGCCTTGCTGGCAGGGGGCGCGGGCAATCAGCCCCAGCATTTT; CDR3aa: CALLAGGAGNQPQHF
d_gene: .; j_gene: TRBJ1-4; v_gene: TRBV6-1; abundance: .; CDR3nt: TGTGCCAGCAGTTATGCTAATGAAAAACTGTTTTTT; CDR3aa: CASSYANEKLFF
d_gene: .; j_gene: TRBJ2-3; v_gene: TRBV3-1/TRBV3-2; abundance: .; CDR3nt: TGTGCCAGCAGCCAATCGAGGCAGCAGGATACGCAGTATTTT; CDR3aa: CASSQSRQQDTQYF
d_gene: TRBD1; j_gene: TRBJ1-2; v_gene: TRBV28; abundance: .; CDR3nt: TGTGCCAGCAGTACAGGGGCCGCCGGGTATGGCTACACCTTC; CDR3aa: CASSTGAAGYGYTF
d_gene: TRBD1; j_gene: TRBJ1-1; v_gene: TRBV4-3; abundance: once; CDR3nt: TGCGCCAGCAGCCAACAGGACAGGGGATCTAACACTGAAGCTTTCTTT; CDR3aa: CASSQQDRGSNTEAFF
d_gene: TRBD2; j_gene: TRBJ2-3; v_gene: TRBV5-1; abundance: .; CDR3nt: TGCGCCAGCAGCTTGATGCCGGGACTAGGGAACACAGATACGCAGTATTTT; CDR3aa: CASSLMPGLGNTDTQYF
d_gene: .; j_gene: TRBJ2-1; v_gene: TRBV27; abundance: few; CDR3nt: TGTGCCAGCAGTTGGAGGGTCGCCTACAATGAGCAGTTCTTC; CDR3aa: CASSWRVAYNEQFF
d_gene: .; j_gene: TRBJ2-7; v_gene: TRBV7-2; abundance: .; CDR3nt: TGTGCCAGCAGCCCCCGGGACTGGAGCTCCTACGAGCAGTACTTC; CDR3aa: CASSPRDWSSYEQYF
d_gene: TRBD2; j_gene: TRBJ2-5; v_gene: TRBV23-1; abundance: .; CDR3nt: TGCGCCAGCAGGTATCAGGGAGGGCCCACCCAGTACTTC; CDR3aa: CASRYQGGPTQYF
d_gene: TRBD2; j_gene: TRBJ2-1; v_gene: TRBV30; abundance: .; CDR3nt: TGTGCCTGGAAGGCTCGAGGGGCGGGAGGACTCAATGAGCAGTTCTTC; CDR3aa: CAWKARGAGGLNEQFF
d_gene: TRBD1; j_gene: TRBJ1-2; v_gene: TRBV4-3; abundance: once; CDR3nt: TGCGCCAGCAGCCAAGATCCGGGACAGGACCTCTATGGCTACACCTTC; CDR3aa: CASSQDPGQDLYGYTF
d_gene: TRBD2; j_gene: TRBJ2-1; v_gene: TRBV19; abundance: once; CDR3nt: TGTGCCAGTAGTGGGATTGGGACTAGCGGGAGTTTTGAGCAGTTCTTC; CDR3aa: CASSGIGTSGSFEQFF
d_gene: TRBD2; j_gene: TRBJ2-3; v_gene: TRBV7-6; abundance: .; CDR3nt: TGTGCCAGCAAGACTAGCGGGAGGGGGACAGATACGCAGTATTTT; CDR3aa: CASKTSGRGTDTQYF
d_gene: .; j_gene: TRBJ1-5; v_gene: TRBV28; abundance: .; CDR3nt: TGTGCCAGCAGTTCCCCCCAGCCAGGTCAGCCCCAGCATTTT; CDR3aa: CASSSPQPGQPQHF
d_gene: .; j_gene: TRBJ1-5; v_gene: TRBV2; abundance: few; CDR3nt: TGTGCCAGCAGTGACAGTAATAATCAGCCCCAGCATTTT; CDR3aa: CASSDSNNQPQHF
d_gene: TRBD1; j_gene: TRBJ1-2; v_gene: TRBV28; abundance: .; CDR3nt: TGTGCCAGCAGTTTACAGAGGGGGCTCTATGGCTACACCTTC; CDR3aa: CASSLQRGLYGYTF
d_gene: .; j_gene: TRBJ2-7; v_gene: TRBV5-6; abundance: few; CDR3nt: TGTGCCAGCAGCTTCGGACCAAACAGGTTCTACGAGCAGTACTTC; CDR3aa: CASSFGPNRFYEQYF
d_gene: TRBD2; j_gene: TRBJ2-5; v_gene: TRBV4-1; abundance: few; CDR3nt: TGCGCCAGCAGCCCCCGGGGAGCGGGAAGCCAAGAGACCCAGTACTTC; CDR3aa: CASSPRGAGSQETQYF
d_gene: .; j_gene: TRBJ2-2; v_gene: TRBV7-3; abundance: .; CDR3nt: TGTGCCAGCAGCTTGACTTATGGCGGGGAGCTGTTTTTT; CDR3aa: CASSLTYGGELFF
d_gene: TRBD2; j_gene: TRBJ2-3; v_gene: TRBV2; abundance: once; CDR3nt: TGTGCCAGCACCCGAGCGGGGGCTGGCACAGATACGCAGTATTTT; CDR3aa: CASTRAGAGTDTQYF
d_gene: .; j_gene: TRBJ1-2; v_gene: TRBV10-3; abundance: few; CDR3nt: TGTGCCATCGGTCCGGGGGTTGGGAGCTACACCTTC; CDR3aa: CAIGPGVGSYTF
d_gene: TRBD1; j_gene: TRBJ1-6; v_gene: TRBV5-8; abundance: .; CDR3nt: TGTGCCAGCAGCTTTTACCGGGACAGGGGCCAGGGCTCACCCCTCCACTTT; CDR3aa: CASSFYRDRGQGSPLHF
d_gene: TRBD1; j_gene: TRBJ2-7; v_gene: TRBV20-1; abundance: .; CDR3nt: TGCAGTGCGCGAGACAGGGACGAGCAGTACTTC; CDR3aa: CSARDRDEQYF
d_gene: .; j_gene: TRBJ2-1; v_gene: TRBV5-4; abundance: few; CDR3nt: TGTGCCAGCAGCCCGACGGGAAGCTCCTACAATGAGCAGTTCTTC; CDR3aa: CASSPTGSSYNEQFF
d_gene: TRBD2; j_gene: TRBJ2-7; v_gene: TRBV15; abundance: .; CDR3nt: TGTGCCACCAGCAGAATCCGGGCTAGCGGCGTCTACGAGCAGTACTTC; CDR3aa: CATSRIRASGVYEQYF